This T cell receptor (beta chain) came from a study of identical twins. Broader study findings: Out-of-frame alpha sequences common to twins exhibited a surplus of low generation probability.

There are a few counts of this clonotype. Its antigen remains unknown. The germline CDR1 and CDR2 sequences are MNHNS and SASEGT. The ends were cut back, 6 bases at V and 3 bases at J, with 14 bases in the middle. The CDR3 covers 14 residues. A single record per CDR3 protein comes from TCRdb applying MiXCR to the 5' RACE reads. Among over 600,000 distinct CDR3 sequences, 21% were seen once, and the ten largest hold 4.3%. This sample also belongs to another study, concerning T cells expressing NK-cell markers. As reported in that work: Several experiments added an anti-gamma-delta TCR antibody to sort only alpha-beta TCR T cells. The CD3+CD56-NKG2C+ fraction was also led by these clonotypes in several donors.

Material for sequencing was PBMCs. The gene calls are TRBV6-1 and TRBJ1-2; no clear D. The TCR sequence derives from a woman under 30 in good health. The CDR3 protein is CASSLFEGDYGYTF. In nucleotides, the CDR3 is TGTGCCAGCAGCCTTTTCGAGGGTGACTATGGCTACACCTTC.